Listed below are T cell receptor beta chains from one sample, sequenced in a study of blood T cell repertoires in COVID-19. Data came from immunoSEQ multiplex PCR; TCRdb stores just in-frame clones and leaves some out. This table has 80,000 to 90,000 clones, roughly 84% appearing once. Source material: peripheral blood. The receptors stem from a woman between 65 and 79 years old with acute or convalescent COVID-19. Both conserved end residues are part of each CDR3. Fields, in order: clone size, D gene, J gene, V gene, CDR3 protein, CDR3 DNA. D genes are given only for firm matches. Where a row states a size, it is once, few, many or the class of an expanded clone; other rows omit it.

few,TRBD1,TRBJ2-1,TRBV19,CASSSLTGSSYNEQFF,TGTGCCAGTAGTTCCCTGACAGGGAGCTCCTACAATGAGCAGTTCTTC
.,.,TRBJ1-5,TRBV10-2,CASSGSSASAGQPQHF,TGCGCCAGCAGCGGTTCCTCGGCCTCCGCAGGCCAGCCCCAGCATTTT
.,TRBD1,TRBJ1-2,TRBV5-1,CASSRDRGSDYGYTF,TGCGCCAGCAGCCGGGACAGGGGTTCTGACTATGGCTACACCTTC
once,TRBD2,TRBJ2-5,TRBV19,CASSRPSGGQETQYF,TGTGCCAGTAGCCGGCCTAGCGGGGGCCAAGAGACCCAGTACTTC
.,TRBD2,TRBJ2-5,TRBV6-2/TRBV6-3,CASSATSGSWETQYF,TGTGCCAGCAGTGCTACTAGCGGGAGTTGGGAGACCCAGTACTTC
.,TRBD2,TRBJ2-1,TRBV27,CASSFRLAGAYNEQFF,TGTGCCAGCAGTTTCCGACTAGCGGGTGCGTACAATGAGCAGTTCTTC
once,.,TRBJ1-1,TRBV5-1,CASSRQTGPGTEAFF,TGCGCCAGCAGCCGCCAGACAGGTCCGGGCACTGAAGCTTTCTTT
.,.,TRBJ1-2,TRBV6-1,CASSEAFPYHYGYTF,TGTGCCAGCAGTGAAGCATTCCCCTATCACTATGGCTACACCTTC
.,.,TRBJ1-1,TRBV20-1,CSVGGSTEAFF,TGCAGTGTCGGAGGAAGCACTGAAGCTTTCTTT
.,.,TRBJ2-1,TRBV6-5,CASRSRGPSVHEQFF,TGTGCCAGCAGGTCCAGGGGTCCGTCGGTACATGAGCAGTTCTTC
.,.,TRBJ1-6,TRBV7-2,CASSRGSLLHF,TGTGCCAGCAGCCGAGGGAGCCTTCTCCACTTT
.,TRBD2,TRBJ2-1,TRBV7-2,CASSLFVSGRIYNEQFF,TGTGCCAGCAGCTTATTTGTGAGCGGGAGGATTTACAATGAGCAGTTCTTC
.,TRBD2,TRBJ2-5,TRBV7-2,CASSPSGNQETQYF,TGTGCCAGCAGCCCTAGCGGGAACCAAGAGACCCAGTACTTC
.,TRBD2,TRBJ2-1,TRBV4-3,CASSQNIAGGPFSSYNEQFF,TGCGCCAGCAGCCAAAACATAGCGGGAGGGCCCTTCTCCTCCTACAATGAGCAGTTCTTC
.,TRBD2,TRBJ2-5,TRBV19,CASGTSGRAPETQYF,TGTGCCAGTGGGACTAGCGGGAGGGCCCCAGAGACCCAGTACTTC
.,.,TRBJ2-6,TRBV30,CAWSIGRTGANVLTF,TGTGCCTGGAGTATAGGGAGGACTGGGGCCAACGTCCTGACTTTC
.,.,TRBJ1-2,TRBV7-9,CASSLGAGFGYTF,TGTGCCAGCAGCTTAGGTGCAGGGTTTGGCTACACCTTC
.,TRBD2,TRBJ2-1,TRBV11-3,CASSPTGTSGRNEQFF,TGTGCCAGCAGCCCCACTGGGACTAGCGGCCGCAATGAGCAGTTCTTC
.,.,TRBJ2-3,TRBV5-4,CASSSDYYSTDTQYF,TGTGCCAGCAGCTCGGACTATTATAGCACAGATACGCAGTATTTT
.,.,TRBJ2-2,TRBV5-4,CASSLGPPPRNDRAGELFF,TGTGCCAGCAGCTTGGGCCCCCCTCCACGCAATGACCGGGCCGGGGAGCTGTTTTTT
.,.,TRBJ1-2,TRBV19,CASSLGQTLYGYTF,TGTGCCAGTAGTTTAGGACAGACACTCTATGGCTACACCTTC
.,.,TRBJ1-1,TRBV6-2/TRBV6-3,CASSYEVNTEAFF,TGTGCCAGCAGTTACGAGGTTAACACTGAAGCTTTCTTT
.,.,TRBJ1-5,TRBV4-1,CASSQGPSRMPQHF,TGCGCCAGCAGCCAAGGGCCGTCTCGTATGCCCCAGCATTTT